Included here is one T cell receptor (beta chain) sequence, with context. The target antigen is unknown. The sample comes from a study of response to subunit inactivated influenza vaccine. Notes on the study in general: Authors suggested seasonal influenza vaccinations each recruit few new T cells.

MiXCR was run by TCRdb on the RT-PCR reads, yielding one entry per CDR3 protein. The top ten hold 7.5% to 9% of the sample, which has roughly 710,000 distinct CDR3 sequences, 12% to 15% seen once. The germline V and J ends were trimmed by 7 bases and 2 bases, with 15 bases remaining between them. The length of the CDR3 is 15 residues. Germline V lookup: CDR1 MDHEN, CDR2 SYDVKM. The input for sequencing was PBMCs from blood, taken 14 to 15 days before vaccination. The chain combines TRBV28 with TRBJ2-1; D possibly corresponds to TRBD1 (6 bases). The sequence was obtained from a man aged 50 or older who received an inactivated influenza vaccine. The CDR3 is CASTTDRSAYNEQFF. The CDR3 nucleotides are TGTGCCAGCACGACCGACAGGTCGGCCTACAATGAGCAGTTCTTC. Complete variable domain (other parts from reference TRBV28 and TRBJ2-1): DVKVTQSSRYLVKRTGEKVFLECVQDMDHENMFWYRQDPGLGLRLIYFSYDVKMKEKGDIPEGYSVSREKKERFSLILESASTNQTSMYLCASTTDRSAYNEQFFGPGTRLTVL.